The sequence of this T cell receptor beta chain was determined in a study of control samples from healthy donors and cancer patients. Measured with immunoSEQ multiplex PCR; TCRdb has only the in-frame clones, and not every one. The sample has more than 95,000 clones, around 87% seen once; the top ten hold about 8.7%. Trimming stripped 0 bases from V and 2 bases from J, with 14 bases between. Looked up from germline, CDR1 is MNHEY and CDR2 is SMNVEV (reference sequence). This CDR3 spans 16 amino acids. The TCR originated in a man between 40 and 49 years old in good health. V is TRBV27 and J is TRBJ2-7; a weak D match, TRBD1 (6 bases). Sample: blood. DNA of the CDR3: TGTGCCAGCAGTTTATCCTTCGGGACACTGACCTACGAGCAGTACTTC. Protein: CASSLSFGTLTYEQYF.